This is a list of T cell receptor beta chains from one sample in a study of early stage breast cancer tumors. TCRdb's table, derived via immunoSEQ multiplex PCR, lists solely in-frame clones and lacks some. The sample lists about 19,000 clones, around 82% seen once, with under 2% in the top ten. The sequencing sample was made of blood. These receptors were collected from a person aged 65 to 85 with breast cancer. Both conserved end residues are part of each CDR3. Each record gives: D gene, V gene, J gene, clone size, CDR3 protein, CDR3 DNA. D genes are given only for firm matches. Rows may omit the clone size; those that give it use once, few, many or a size class.

>TRBD1|TRBV7-9|TRBJ1-5|NA
CASSWGQGAHQPQHF
TGTGCCAGCAGCTGGGGACAGGGGGCACATCAGCCCCAGCATTTT
>NA|TRBV28|TRBJ1-4|NA
CASSTVRNEKLFF
TGTGCCAGCAGTACAGTCCGAAATGAAAAACTGTTTTTT
>TRBD1|TRBV18|TRBJ1-1|NA
CASSPNRGGTEAFF
TGTGCCAGCTCACCAAACAGGGGTGGCACTGAAGCTTTCTTT
>NA|TRBV5-5|TRBJ1-2|once
CASIDYTRGDDYGYTF
TGTGCCAGCATCGATTACACCCGGGGGGATGACTATGGCTACACCTTC
>TRBD2|TRBV5-6|TRBJ2-1|NA
CASSFRLAGARSSYNEQFF
TGTGCCAGCAGCTTTAGGCTAGCGGGGGCCCGAAGCTCCTACAATGAGCAGTTCTTC
>NA|TRBV18|TRBJ1-5|NA
CASSLNQGSNQPQHF
TGTGCCAGCTCACTAAATCAGGGTAGCAATCAGCCCCAGCATTTT
>NA|TRBV6-6|TRBJ2-1|NA
CASSYLSNEQFF
TGTGCCAGCAGTTACCTTTCGAATGAGCAGTTCTTC
>TRBD2|TRBV2|TRBJ2-5|NA
CASSEVGVAGGQETQYF
TGTGCCAGCAGTGAAGTTGGTGTAGCGGGGGGTCAAGAGACCCAGTACTTC
>NA|TRBV7-2|TRBJ2-1|NA
CASSPRQDYNEQFF
TGTGCCAGCAGCCCCCGACAGGACTACAATGAGCAGTTCTTC
>TRBD1|TRBV19|TRBJ2-3|NA
CATQDRGLDTQYF
TGTGCCACCCAGGACAGGGGATTAGATACGCAGTATTTT
>NA|TRBV10-3|TRBJ1-2|NA
CAISESGAAYGYTF
TGTGCCATCAGTGAGTCGGGGGCAGCCTATGGCTACACCTTC
>TRBD2|TRBV18|TRBJ2-7|few
CASSPGSGLAAYEQYF
TGTGCCAGCTCACCAGGTTCAGGACTAGCGGCCTACGAGCAGTACTTC
>NA|TRBV30|TRBJ2-2|NA
CAWSVRRAGELFF
TGTGCCTGGAGTGTAAGGAGGGCCGGGGAGCTGTTTTTT
>TRBD1|TRBV10-3|TRBJ2-2|NA
CAISESDRGPTGELFF
TGTGCCATCAGTGAGTCGGACAGGGGGCCTACCGGGGAGCTGTTTTTT
>NA|TRBV5-6|TRBJ1-2|NA
CASSPDRTYGYTF
TGTGCCAGCAGCCCCGACAGAACCTATGGCTACACCTTC
>NA|TRBV28|TRBJ1-4|NA
CASSLAKREKLFF
TGTGCCAGCAGTTTAGCCAAGCGGGAAAAACTGTTTTTT
>TRBD1|TRBV19|TRBJ1-2|NA
CASRPPGQLNYGYTF
TGTGCCAGTAGGCCCCCGGGACAGCTTAACTATGGCTACACCTTC
>NA|TRBV7-9|TRBJ1-3|NA
CASSPPILSGNTIYF
TGTGCCAGCAGCCCCCCTATCCTGTCTGGAAACACCATATATTTT
>TRBD1|TRBV6-6|TRBJ2-3|NA
CASSFRGRGDTQYF
TGTGCCAGCAGTTTCAGGGGGCGCGGAGATACGCAGTATTTT
>TRBD2|TRBV19|TRBJ2-1|NA
CASRSGSSYNEQFF
TGTGCCAGTCGTAGCGGGAGCTCCTACAATGAGCAGTTCTTC
>TRBD1|TRBV4-1|TRBJ2-5|NA
CASSEDGQGVGTQYF
TGCGCCAGCAGCGAAGACGGACAGGGGGTGGGGACCCAGTACTTC
>NA|TRBV5-1|TRBJ2-7|once
CASGGPSRAYEQYF
TGCGCCAGTGGGGGCCCCTCAAGAGCCTACGAGCAGTACTTC
>TRBD1|TRBV28|TRBJ1-1|NA
CASSLRTGGEAFF
TGTGCCAGCAGTCTCAGGACAGGGGGCGAAGCTTTCTTT
>TRBD1|TRBV7-9|TRBJ2-5|once
CASSISQGSDETQYF
TGTGCCAGCAGCATCTCACAGGGGAGCGACGAGACCCAGTACTTC
>NA|TRBV6-5|TRBJ1-6|NA
CASSYSGGRGSPLHF
TGTGCCAGCAGTTACTCGGGGGGGCGCGGTTCACCCCTCCACTTT
>NA|TRBV2|TRBJ2-7|NA
CASSESAYEQYF
TGTGCCAGCAGTGAGAGTGCCTACGAGCAGTACTTC
>NA|TRBV18|TRBJ2-7|NA
CASSPRQEGEQYF
TGTGCCAGCTCACCACGGCAGGAGGGTGAGCAGTACTTC
>TRBD1|TRBV28|TRBJ2-7|NA
CASSSGTVYEQYF
TGTGCCAGCAGCTCCGGGACAGTCTACGAGCAGTACTTC
>NA|TRBV12-5|TRBJ1-5|NA
CASGEGGHPINQPQHF
TGTGCTAGTGGCGAGGGGGGGCACCCCATCAATCAGCCCCAGCATTTT
>TRBD2|TRBV5-4|TRBJ2-1|NA
CASSLFGGASNEQFF
TGTGCCAGCAGCTTGTTCGGGGGGGCCAGCAATGAGCAGTTCTTC
>NA|TRBV7-8|TRBJ2-2|NA
CASSFSEGTPGELFF
TGTGCCAGCAGCTTCTCGGAGGGGACCCCCGGGGAGCTGTTTTTT
>NA|TRBV7-3|TRBJ2-1|NA
CASSSSGTNSYNEQFF
TGTGCCAGCAGCTCTTCCGGGACAAATTCCTACAATGAGCAGTTCTTC
>NA|TRBV30|TRBJ1-1|few
CAWSWEGKTEAFF
TGTGCCTGGAGTTGGGAGGGGAAGACTGAAGCTTTCTTT
>TRBD1|TRBV7-9|TRBJ1-1|NA
CASSHSTGLGTEAFF
TGTGCCAGCAGCCACTCGACAGGGCTGGGCACTGAAGCTTTCTTT
>TRBD1|TRBV30|TRBJ1-1|NA
CAWSEQRTGAAEAFF
TGTGCCTGGAGTGAACAAAGGACAGGGGCAGCTGAAGCTTTCTTT